The 27 T cell receptor beta chains reported below all come from one sample, sequenced in a study of T cell changes during pregnancy in multiple sclerosis. Repertoires were generated with immunoSEQ multiplex PCR, while TCRdb's copy carries only in-frame clones and drops some. The sample yields tens of thousands of clones, approximately 92% seen once. The specimen was CD4+ T cells from peripheral blood mononuclear cells, collected after pregnancy. The receptors shown here come from a female donor in good health, enrolled as a control in a pregnancy study.

This clone was seen only once. The chain is built from TRBV6-5 and TRBJ1-2; the match to TRBD1 covers 7 bases. The length of the CDR3 is 15 residues. CDR1 and CDR2 from the germline V gene are MNHEY and SVGAGI. Trimming cost V 0 bases and J 7 bases; bases outside gene matches: 8. CDR3 sequence reads: CASSYSVTGATGYTF. The CDR3 bases are TGTGCCAGCAGTTACTCCGTCACAGGGGCAACTGGCTACACCTTC.

The chain is built from TRBV4-1 and TRBJ2-5, with D possibly being TRBD2 (6 bases). The germline V gene has CDR1 MGHRA and CDR2 YSYEKL. V dropped 4 bases and J dropped 5 bases, with 20 bases sitting between them. The CDR3 totals 16 residues. CDR3: CASSPGDPATSETQYF. CDR3 bases: TGCGCCAGCAGCCCCGGTGATCCCGCCACTAGCGAGACCCAGTACTTC.

The rearrangement links TRBV7-9 to TRBJ1-4; possibly TRBD1 for D (6 bases). Germline V gives CDR1 SEHNR, CDR2 FQNEAQ (reference sequence). V shed 5 bases and J shed 3 bases, with 10 bases lying between them. The CDR3 is 14 residues long. CDR3 nucleotide sequence: TGTGCCAGCAGCCCAGGGGCGGCTAATGAAAAACTGTTTTTT. Protein: CASSPGAANEKLFF.

The chain is built from TRBV4-3 and TRBJ1-3; perhaps TRBD1 as D (6 bases). Germline V gives CDR1 LGHNA, CDR2 YSLEER. The CDR3 runs 17 residues. V lost 3 bases and J lost 0, with 15 bases in between. The DNA for the CDR3 is TGCGCCAGCAGCCACACCGCCATGACAGGCTCTGGAAACACCATATATTTT. It is translated as CASSHTAMTGSGNTIYF.

The chain combines TRBV4-1 with TRBJ1-5, with D perhaps matching TRBD1 (5 bases). The CDR3 is 14 residues long. The germline CDR1 and CDR2 sequences are MGHRA and YSYEKL. V gave up 0 bases and J gave up 4 bases, with 7 bases separating them. The CDR3 DNA reads as TGCGCCAGCAGCCAAGATCGGGGGAATCAGCCCCAGCATTTT. It encodes CASSQDRGNQPQHF.

The CDR3, as DNA: TGTGCCAGCAGCTTAGGGCTGAACACTGAAGCTTTCTTT. Translating it yields CASSLGLNTEAFF. J is TRBJ1-1 and V is TRBV11-2; no firm D call. The CDR3 totals 13 residues. The germline CDR1 and CDR2 sequences are SGHAT and FQNNGV. Trimming stripped 1 base from V and 0 bases from J, with 3 bases between.

The chain has TRBV15 and TRBJ1-1; D is perhaps TRBD1 (5 bases). The CDR3 length is 15 residues. V lost 6 bases and J 6 bases, leaving 20 bases between the germline ends. Germline CDR1 is LNHNV and CDR2 is YYDKDF (reference sequence). CDR3 nucleotide sequence: TGTGCCACCAGGGCCGGGACTGTGTGGGGAGCTGAAGCTTTCTTT. The encoded protein is CATRAGTVWGAEAFF.

The chain combines TRBV14 with TRBJ2-7, with 8 bases that match TRBD2. The CDR3 has 16 residues. Trimming took 1 base from V and 0 from J; bases not matched to a gene: 5. Germline V gene data show CDR1 as SGHDN and CDR2 as FVKESK. CDR3 region: CASSQGVAGFSYEQYF. For the CDR3, the DNA is TGTGCCAGCAGCCAAGGGGTAGCGGGGTTCTCCTACGAGCAGTACTTC.

V gene TRBV7-2 combines with J gene TRBJ2-5; 8 bases are shared with TRBD2. Germline CDR1 and CDR2: SGHTA and FQGNSA. With V trimmed by 1 base and J by 1 base, 8 bases remained unmatched. This CDR3 has 17 amino acids. The CDR3 coding sequence is TGTGCCAGCAGCTTAGGTGTAAGCGGGGGCCCCCAAGAGACCCAGTACTTC. Amino acid sequence: CASSLGVSGGPQETQYF.

The V and J genes are TRBV5-5 and TRBJ1-1; D gene ambiguous. Germline CDR1 is SGHKS and CDR2 is YYEKEE (reference sequence). The CDR3 extends over 12 amino acids. Trimming left V 2 bases short and J 1 base short, with 3 bases between. Here the CDR3 DNA reads TGTGCCAGCAGCTTCGGGAACACTGAAGCTTTCTTT. This encodes CASSFGNTEAFF. Full variable domain (outside the CDR3, taken from reference TRBV5-5 and TRBJ1-1): DAGVTQSPTHLIKTRGQQVTLRCSPISGHKSVSWYQQVLGQGPQFIFQYYEKEERGRGNFPDRFSARQFPNYSSELNVNALLLGDSALYLCASSFGNTEAFFGQGTRLTVV.

J is TRBJ2-2 and V is TRBV4-1; D not resolved. The germline V gene encodes CDR1 MGHRA and CDR2 YSYEKL. Trimming stripped 3 bases from V and 8 bases from J, with 4 bases between. CDR3 size: 11 residues. CDR3 in DNA: TGCGCCAGCAGCCACAGGGGGGAGCTGTTTTTT. Protein product: CASSHRGELFF.

The J gene is TRBJ1-1, the V gene TRBV6-5; D perhaps matches TRBD1 (5 bases). This CDR3 contains 11 residues. Germline CDR1 and CDR2: MNHEY and SVGAGI. V was cut by 4 bases and J by 8 bases, with 8 bases left in between. The CDR3, as DNA: TGTGCCAGCAGTTCCGGGGGAGAAGCTTTCTTT. It translates to CASSSGGEAFF.

The chain joins TRBV18 to TRBJ1-3; weak D call: TRBD1 (5 bases). Trimming removed 3 bases from V and 4 bases from J, with 13 bases in between. The CDR3 length is 15 residues. In germline, CDR1 is KGHSH, CDR2 LQKENI. CDR3 region: CASSPVGGVGNTIYF. CDR3 DNA sequence: TGTGCCAGCTCACCCGTGGGAGGGGTCGGAAACACCATATATTTT.

The chain is built from TRBV19 and TRBJ1-5, with a weak D call TRBD1 (5 bases). The CDR3 runs 13 residues. Germline assignment: CDR1 LNHDA and CDR2 SQIVND (reference sequence). With 4 bases removed from V and 1 base from J, the gap between germline ends came to 5 bases. In DNA, the CDR3 is TGTGCCAGTAGTAGACAGAGCAATCAGCCCCAGCATTTT. This sequence encodes CASSRQSNQPQHF.

CDR3 in amino acids: CASSLVAGARGDTQYF. CDR3 sequence (DNA): TGTGCCAGCAGCTTGGTTGCGGGGGCACGAGGAGATACGCAGTATTTT. This chain joins TRBV5-6 and TRBJ2-3; TRBD2 might be the D (7 bases). Between the trimmed V and J ends, which lost 0 bases and 5 bases, there was a span of 16 bases. In germline, CDR1 is SGHDT, CDR2 YYEEEE. The length of the CDR3 is 16 residues.

The J gene is TRBJ1-1, the V gene TRBV6-5; 8 bases match TRBD1. The CDR3 is 15 amino acids. Trimming cost V 4 bases and J 3 bases; bases outside gene matches: 7. The germline V gene has CDR1 MNHEY and CDR2 SVGAGI. This CDR3 reads CASSFHRGKDTEAFF. CDR3 sequence (DNA): TGTGCCAGCAGTTTTCACAGGGGGAAAGACACTGAAGCTTTCTTT.

V is TRBV5-1 and J is TRBJ1-1, with 8 bases matching TRBD1. Germline V gene data show CDR1 as SGHRS and CDR2 as YFSETQ. The CDR3 sequence is 16 residues long. Trimming cost V 2 bases and J 3 bases; bases outside gene matches: 9. The CDR3 DNA reads as TGCGCCAGCAGCTTTAATTCCGGGACAGGAGACACTGAAGCTTTCTTT. It is translated as CASSFNSGTGDTEAFF.

The chain combines TRBV7-8 with TRBJ2-7, with 7 bases aligning to TRBD1. Trimming cost V 5 bases and J 6 bases; bases outside gene matches: 7. Germline loops: CDR1 SGHVS, CDR2 FQNEAQ. The CDR3 is 13 residues long. The CDR3 DNA reads as TGTGCCAGCAGCACCCGGACAGGCCGCGAGCAGTACTTC. Amino acid sequence: CASSTRTGREQYF. The full variable domain, completed using reference TRBV7-8 and TRBJ2-7, is GAGVSQSPRYKVAKRGQDVALRCDPISGHVSLFWYQQALGQGPEFLTYFQNEAQLDKSGLPSDRFFAERPEGSVSTLKIQRTQQEDSAVYLCASSTRTGREQYFGPGTRLTVT.

This rearrangement joins TRBV30 to TRBJ2-7; D is possibly TRBD1 (6 bases). This CDR3 comprises 12 residues. V was shortened by 3 bases and J by 6 bases, with 12 bases between the two germline ends. Germline V gene lookup returns CDR1 GTSNPN and CDR2 SVGIG (reference sequence). Written as DNA, the CDR3 is TGTGCCTGGAGGAGGACAGCTTCCGAGCAGTACTTC. Protein: CAWRRTASEQYF. The complete variable domain, with remaining parts taken from reference TRBV30 and TRBJ2-7, reads SQTIHQWPATLVQPVGSPLSLECTVEGTSNPNLYWYRQAAGRGLQLLFYSVGIGQISSEVPQNLSASRPQDRQFILSSKKLLLSDSGFYLCAWRRTASEQYFGPGTRLTVT.

The gene calls are TRBV6-5 and TRBJ2-2; 8 bases are shared with TRBD1. Per germline, CDR1 MNHEY and CDR2 SVGAGI. The trim removed 6 bases at V and 4 bases at J, leaving 4 bases unmatched. CDR3 length: 14 residues. The CDR3 nucleotides read TGTGCCAGCAGGGCCCAGGGGGCCACCGGGGAGCTGTTTTTT. Its protein product is CASRAQGATGELFF.

This clone appeared a single time. The chain uses TRBV6-4 and TRBJ1-2; 7 bases are a match to TRBD1. Germline lookup yields CDR1 MRHNA and CDR2 SNTAGT. V trimming: 5 bases; J trimming: 2 bases; junction bases outside the gene matches: 5. This CDR3 region has 14 residues. In DNA, the CDR3 is TGTGCCAGCAGTAAGGGGGCATCGAACTATGGCTACACCTTC. It codes for CASSKGASNYGYTF.

The J gene is TRBJ2-7, the V gene TRBV4-3, with 9 bases identical to TRBD1. This CDR3 comprises 13 residues. The germline CDR1 and CDR2 sequences are LGHNA and YSLEER. Trimming at V came to 3 bases and at J to 7 bases, leaving 4 bases not matched to a gene. The CDR3 nucleotides read TGCGCCAGCAGCCAGAGGACAGGGGCTGAGCAGTACTTC. Its protein is CASSQRTGAEQYF.

The rearrangement joins TRBV27 to TRBJ2-1, with D possibly TRBD2 on 5 matching bases. Germline lookup yields CDR1 MNHEY and CDR2 SMNVEV (reference sequence). Trimming took 5 bases from V and 5 from J, leaving 10 bases between them. The CDR3 totals 13 residues. CDR3 region: CASSPRRNNEQFF. The CDR3 DNA sequence: TGTGCCAGCAGTCCCCGGAGGAACAATGAGCAGTTCTTC.

The gene calls are TRBV9 and TRBJ1-2; 8 nucleotides match TRBD1. The CDR3 length is 16 residues. V lost 0 bases, J lost 0 bases, and 4 bases stayed unmatched. Germline CDR1 SGDLS, CDR2 YYNGEE. CDR3 amino acids: CASSVAPGQANYGYTF. For the CDR3, the DNA is TGTGCCAGCAGCGTAGCACCGGGACAGGCTAACTATGGCTACACCTTC.

The rearrangement joins TRBV7-3 to TRBJ2-5; 9 bases fit TRBD2. Germline CDR1 is SGHTA and CDR2 is FQGTGA. J was trimmed by 2 bases and V by 5 bases; bases with no gene match: 6. The CDR3 runs to 15 residues. The CDR3 loop is CASSALSGGQETQYF. CDR3 coding DNA: TGTGCCAGCAGCGCCCTTAGCGGGGGTCAAGAGACCCAGTACTTC.

The chain links TRBV28 to TRBJ2-7; possibly TRBD2 for D (7 bases). The CDR3 totals 14 residues. Trimming cost V 6 bases and J 3 bases, with 15 bases left between them. Per the germline V gene, CDR1 is MDHEN and CDR2 is SYDVKM. The CDR3 DNA sequence: TGTGCCAGCAGCCTAGGGGGGGCCCTCTACGAGCAGTACTTC. It translates to CASSLGGALYEQYF.

The CDR3 DNA reads TGTGCCAGCAGCTTAGGAGGGGGGGCGCCGGGAAACACCATATATTTT. Encoded protein: CASSLGGGAPGNTIYF. J is TRBJ1-3 and V is TRBV7-2; D is perhaps TRBD1 (6 bases). CDR3 length: 16 residues. V dropped 1 base and J dropped 4 bases, with 14 bases sitting between them. Germline values: CDR1 SGHTA, CDR2 FQGNSA.